The 21 T cell receptor beta chains below were found in one sample sequenced in a study of cytomegalovirus exposure and HLA in healthy donors. 13 Jbeta primers and 60 Vbeta primers were used for the PCR. Generated by immunoSEQ multiplex PCR, the TCRdb table keeps only in-frame clones and is missing some. The profile shows roughly 120,000 clones, around 80% of them singletons. Sample: PBMCs. These receptors all come from a woman aged 18-30 years in good health and CMV-seronegative.

This chain uses TRBV18 with TRBJ1-5; D is unclear. Germline V CDR1 and CDR2: KGHSH, LQKENI. The CDR3 is 14 residues long. The ends were cut back, 3 bases at V and 5 bases at J, with 11 bases in the middle. The CDR3 spells CASSPQALDQPQHF. The CDR3, as DNA: TGTGCCAGCTCACCTCAGGCGTTAGATCAGCCCCAGCATTTT.

This clone was observed once. The chain is built from TRBV5-1 and TRBJ2-7, with 7 bases fitting TRBD2. With V trimmed by 4 bases and J by 5 bases, 12 bases remained unmatched. The V gene's germline CDR1 is SGHRS and CDR2 YFSETQ. This CDR3 is built from 15 residues. CDR3 loop: CASSLRTSGGDEQYF. The CDR3 bases are TGCGCCAGCAGCCTGCGGACCTCGGGGGGTGACGAGCAGTACTTC.

This clone was counted once. V is TRBV6-6 and J is TRBJ1-4, with a possible D match to TRBD1 (5 bases). Trimming shortened V by 4 bases and J by 1 base, and 10 bases separated the two germline ends. The germline CDR1 and CDR2 sequences are MNHNY and SVGAGI (reference sequence). This CDR3 comprises 15 residues. The CDR3 spells CASSSRGETNEKLFF. The CDR3 bases are TGTGCCAGCAGTTCCCGGGGGGAAACTAATGAAAAACTGTTTTTT.

This clone came up once. The chain links TRBV10-3 to TRBJ1-1; 10 bases match TRBD1. CDR1 is ENHRY, CDR2 SYGVKD, per germline. This CDR3 is 12 amino acids long. V lost 6 bases and J lost 11; bases outside the gene matches: 6. The CDR3 DNA reads as TGTGCCATCAGGTCGGACAGGGGGGTTGCTTTCTTT. It yields the protein CAIRSDRGVAFF.

The V call is TRBV7-9, the J call TRBJ2-3, with 9 bases lining up with TRBD1. Germline V lookup: CDR1 SEHNR, CDR2 FQNEAQ (reference sequence). CDR3 length: 13 amino acids. The trim removed 8 bases at V and 5 bases at J, leaving 5 bases unmatched. CDR3 nucleotide sequence: TGTGCCAGCGTGACAGGGGGTGGAGATACGCAGTATTTT. This encodes CASVTGGGDTQYF.

CDR3 in DNA: TGTGCCAGCAGTACAGGGGGTGGTACGCAGTATTTT. Translated, it gives CASSTGGGTQYF. This chain uses TRBV6-5 with TRBJ2-3; 8 nucleotides agree with TRBD1. The germline CDR1 and CDR2 sequences are MNHEY and SVGAGI. This CDR3 has 12 residues. Trimming removed 5 bases from V and 8 bases from J; junction bases left unmatched: 3.

V and J are TRBV7-2 and TRBJ1-6; 9 nucleotides align to TRBD1. V lost 2 bases, J lost 8 bases, and 7 bases stayed unmatched. The CDR3 is 16 amino acids. The germline V gene encodes CDR1 SGHTA and CDR2 FQGNSA. The CDR3 DNA reads TGTGCCAGCAGCTTAACCGGGACAGGGCAATATTCACCCCTCCACTTT. Translated, it gives CASSLTGTGQYSPLHF.

The chain is built from TRBV14 and TRBJ1-4, with D hard to call. The germline gives CDR1 SGHDN, CDR2 FVKESK. CDR3 length: 15 residues. V lost 4 bases and J 2 bases, leaving 11 bases between the germline ends. This CDR3 reads CASSRGGLTNEKLFF. CDR3 DNA: TGTGCCAGCAGCCGGGGAGGACTGACTAATGAAAAACTGTTTTTT.

The V and J genes are TRBV27 and TRBJ1-5; 8 nucleotides match TRBD1. The germline gives CDR1 MNHEY, CDR2 SMNVEV (reference sequence). The CDR3 contains 14 residues. The ends lost 2 bases at V and 7 bases at J; junction bases unmatched: 4. The CDR3 region has the DNA TGTGCCAGCAGTTTAGAGACAGGGGTGCAGCCCCAGCATTTT. Its protein is CASSLETGVQPQHF.

V is TRBV27 and J is TRBJ2-2; tentatively, D is TRBD1 (6 bases). Germline V gene sequence: CDR1 MNHEY, CDR2 SMNVEV (reference sequence). CDR3 length: 15 amino acids. Trimming left V 3 bases short and J 2 bases short, with 10 bases between. CDR3 loop: CASSFGRGNTGELFF. CDR3 DNA sequence: TGTGCCAGCAGTTTTGGCAGGGGTAACACCGGGGAGCTGTTTTTT.

The rearrangement uses TRBV19 and TRBJ1-2; tentative D call: TRBD1 (6 bases). V was shortened by 4 bases and J by 0 bases, with 9 bases between the two germline ends. CDR3 length equals 14 residues. Germline CDR1 LNHDA, CDR2 SQIVND (reference sequence). Here the CDR3 reads CASSKDRANYGYTF. In nucleotides, the CDR3 is TGTGCCAGTAGTAAGGACAGAGCTAACTATGGCTACACCTTC.

The chain joins TRBV7-9 to TRBJ1-1, with a possible D match to TRBD1 (5 bases). CDR3 length equals 10 residues. V was clipped by 2 bases and J by 10 bases, with 5 bases between them. Germline loops: CDR1 SEHNR, CDR2 FQNEAQ (reference sequence). The CDR3 here is CASSLRGAFF. CDR3 coding DNA: TGTGCCAGCAGCTTAAGGGGAGCTTTCTTT.

The chain has TRBV5-1 and TRBJ1-1, with no clear D. This CDR3 region has 13 residues. V shed 6 bases and J shed 4 bases, with 13 bases lying between them. Germline lookup yields CDR1 SGHRS and CDR2 YFSETQ. The CDR3 region is CASTLAEATEAFF. The CDR3 region has the DNA TGCGCCAGCACCTTAGCCGAGGCCACTGAAGCTTTCTTT.

Details on this clone: This CDR3 is also generated by other DNA sequences in the sample. V usage is TRBV11-2 and J usage is TRBJ2-7; 7 bases line up with TRBD1. The ends lost 4 bases at V and 4 bases at J; junction bases unmatched: 1. The CDR3 has 12 residues. Germline V CDR1 and CDR2: SGHAT, FQNNGV. The CDR3 DNA follows: TGTGCCAGCAGCTCACAGGGGTACGAGCAGTACTTC. Its translation is CASSSQGYEQYF.

This clone was seen once. The rearrangement links TRBV7-3 to TRBJ1-1; 8 positions agree with TRBD1. The germline V gene encodes CDR1 SGHTA and CDR2 FQGTGA. After removal of 2 bases from V and 5 bases from J, the junction contained 1 base not matched to a gene. CDR3 length: 13 amino acids. CDR3 DNA: TGTGCCAGCAGCTTAGGACAGGGTACTGAAGCTTTCTTT. Amino acid sequence: CASSLGQGTEAFF.

The gene calls are TRBV6-5 and TRBJ2-2; TRBD1 aligns across 7 bases. The CDR3 runs 14 residues. The germline gives CDR1 MNHEY, CDR2 SVGAGI. V trimming: 6 bases; J trimming: 6 bases; junction bases outside the gene matches: 7. In nucleotides, the CDR3 is TGTGCCAGCAGAATCTACAGGGGAGCCGGGGAGCTGTTTTTT. Its protein is CASRIYRGAGELFF.

This chain joins TRBV4-2 and TRBJ1-5; D is uncertain. Trimming pared 4 bases from V and 4 bases from J, leaving 20 bases between. Per the germline V gene, CDR1 is LGHNA and CDR2 is YNFKEQ. The CDR3 is made up of 17 amino acids. In nucleotides, the CDR3 is TGTGCCAGCAGCCCTGTGTCAGGAAATTCGGGGAATCAGCCCCAGCATTTT. Residues: CASSPVSGNSGNQPQHF.

The V gene is TRBV6-1, the J gene TRBJ1-5; tentatively, D is TRBD1 (6 bases). The V gene's germline CDR1 is MNHNS and CDR2 SASEGT. V was cut by 5 bases and J by 9 bases, with 14 bases left in between. CDR3 length: 13 amino acids. The CDR3 bases are TGTGCCAGCAGTTTTACAGGGAAGGCGCCCCAGCATTTT. This sequence encodes CASSFTGKAPQHF.

The rearrangement links TRBV19 to TRBJ1-2; 8 bases match TRBD1. Per germline, CDR1 LNHDA and CDR2 SQIVND (reference sequence). Trimming took 7 bases from V and 0 from J; bases not matched to a gene: 13. There are 17 residues in the CDR3. The DNA of the CDR3 is TGTGCCAGTACTCGAAGGAGGGACAGGCATACTAACTATGGCTACACCTTC. It yields the protein CASTRRRDRHTNYGYTF.

The chain carries TRBV7-3 and TRBJ1-2; D is unclear. Germline V CDR1 and CDR2: SGHTA, FQGTGA. V shed 2 bases and J shed 8 bases, with 21 bases lying between them. The CDR3 runs to 16 residues. CDR3 protein: CASSLAQSGSLRGYTF. CDR3 DNA sequence: TGTGCCAGCAGCTTAGCGCAGTCCGGGAGCTTAAGAGGCTACACCTTC.

The rearrangement joins TRBV29-1 to TRBJ1-2; 7 bases line up with TRBD1. Germline trimming cut 6 bases from V and 4 bases from J; bases unmatched to any gene: 11. This CDR3 has 14 amino acids. Per the germline V gene, CDR1 is SQVTM and CDR2 is ANQGSEA. CDR3 loop: CSVHQGGYSYGYTF. CDR3 nucleotides: TGCAGCGTCCATCAGGGGGGTTATAGCTATGGCTACACCTTC.